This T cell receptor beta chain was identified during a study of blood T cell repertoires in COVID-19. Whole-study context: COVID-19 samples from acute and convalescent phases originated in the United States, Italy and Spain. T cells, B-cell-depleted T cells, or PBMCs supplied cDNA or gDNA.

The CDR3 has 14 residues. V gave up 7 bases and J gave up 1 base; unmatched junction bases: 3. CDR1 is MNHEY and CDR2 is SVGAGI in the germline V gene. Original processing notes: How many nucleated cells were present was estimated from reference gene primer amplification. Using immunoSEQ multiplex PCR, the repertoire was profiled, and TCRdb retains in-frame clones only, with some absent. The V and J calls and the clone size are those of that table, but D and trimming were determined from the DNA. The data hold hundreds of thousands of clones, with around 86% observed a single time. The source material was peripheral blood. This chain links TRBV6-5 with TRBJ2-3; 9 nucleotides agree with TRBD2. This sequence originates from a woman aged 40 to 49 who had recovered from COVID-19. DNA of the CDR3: TGTGCCAGCACCCGACTAGCGGGCACAGATACGCAGTATTTT. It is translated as CASTRLAGTDTQYF.